The source of this T cell receptor (beta chain) is a study of CD8 T cells in cerebrospinal fluid in Alzheimer's disease. Study-level background: Clonal expansion of CSF T cells was measured with plate-based and droplet-based single-cell sequencing.

10X single-cell V(D)J and 5' gene-expression libraries profiled CSF cells. TCRdb reprocessed the 10x single-cell sequencing reads; each CDR3 protein has one entry and no DNA is given. The table lists 800 to 1,000 distinct CDR3 sequences. The CDR3 is made up of 14 amino acids. Germline CDR1 MNHNS, CDR2 SASEGT. Parkinson's disease patients served as a neurodegenerative disease comparison group. This clonotype is classed as large by frequency. This clonotype was obtained from a human donor with Parkinson's disease. The V gene is TRBV6-1, the J gene TRBJ2-2; TCRdb's D call, TRBD2, is unchecked because there is no DNA. Sequences were obtained from cerebrospinal fluid. CDR3 residues: CASSPLWGAGELFF.